The sequence of this TCR beta chain was determined in a study of T cell changes during pregnancy in multiple sclerosis. V was clipped by 6 bases and J by 0 bases; unmatched bases: 5. From germline, CDR1 is MDHEN and CDR2 SYDVKM. The CDR3 extends over 16 amino acids. TCRdb keeps only in-frame clones here, not all; method: immunoSEQ multiplex PCR. This sample carries roughly 28,000 clones, more than 90% of them seen once, and the ten largest clones take approximately 5.4%. The origin of this receptor is a female donor with multiple sclerosis, enrolled in a pregnancy study. The rearrangement uses TRBV28 and TRBJ2-3, with 11 bases aligning to TRBD2. This specimen was CD8+ T cells from peripheral blood mononuclear cells, taken before pregnancy. CDR3 protein: CASRPTSGASTDTQYF. The CDR3, as DNA: TGTGCCAGCAGACCGACTAGCGGGGCTAGCACAGATACGCAGTATTTT.